This TCR beta chain emerged from a study of early stage breast cancer tumors. This table comes from immunoSEQ multiplex PCR, and its TCRdb copy is limited to in-frame clones, with some not included. The table shows 25,000 to 35,000 clones, with roughly three fifths occurring only once. Trimming left V 4 bases short and J 0 bases short, with 11 bases between. The CDR3 runs 15 residues. Germline CDR1 SGHRS, CDR2 YFSETQ. This chain uses TRBV5-1 with TRBJ2-1; D might be TRBD2 (6 bases). The sequence was obtained from a person in their fifties or sixties with breast cancer. Sequencing was done on a sample of breast tumor tissue. CDR3 in amino acids: CASSQTRSSYNEQFF. In nucleotides, the CDR3 is TGCGCCAGCAGCCAGACTAGGAGCTCCTACAATGAGCAGTTCTTC. Using reference TRBV5-1 and TRBJ2-1 for the parts outside the CDR3, the full variable domain is KAGVTQTPRYLIKTRGQQVTLSCSPISGHRSVSWYQQTPGQGLQFLFEYFSETQRNKGNFPGRFSGRQFSNSRSEMNVSTLELGDSALYLCASSQTRSSYNEQFFGPGTRLTVL.